This record covers a single T cell receptor beta chain. This specimen includes other DNA sequences encoding the same CDR3. In the original workflow: Amplifying reference gene primers gave estimates of nucleated cell counts. Clones were sequenced by immunoSEQ multiplex PCR, and TCRdb holds only the in-frame ones, with some missing. V, J and clone size are those of that table, while D and trimming were read from the DNA. Here the sample spans approximately 670,000 clones, approximately 90% being singletons. Trimming took 0 bases from V and 5 from J, leaving 13 bases between them. Germline V gives CDR1 LGHDT, CDR2 YNNKEL (reference sequence). The CDR3 is 15 amino acids. The data stem from a study of blood T cell repertoires in COVID-19. About the research overall: The United States, Italy and Spain provided the acute and convalescent COVID-19 samples. In each case, the material was cDNA or gDNA derived from T cells, B-cell-depleted T cells, or PBMCs.

The source is a woman aged 18-35 years with acute or convalescent COVID-19. The chain couples TRBV3-1 (or the pseudogene TRBV3-2) to TRBJ1-1; D possibly corresponds to TRBD1 (6 bases). Material: peripheral blood. CDR3 amino acids: CASSQDPQGGTEAFF. In nucleotides, the CDR3 is TGTGCCAGCAGCCAAGATCCACAGGGCGGGACTGAAGCTTTCTTT.